Listed here are 32 T cell receptor beta chains from one sample, sequenced in a study of immune characterization of retroperitoneal liposarcoma. TCRdb processed the PCR reads anew with MiXCR; each CDR3 protein has one entry. The repertoire holds some 2,800 distinct CDR3 sequences, with 40% to 50% as singletons. Specimen: tumor tissue. These receptors originate from a male donor with retroperitoneal liposarcoma.

This clonotype was seen a single time. V and J are TRBV6-5 and TRBJ2-1; TRBD1 matches at 10 bases. TRBJ2-5 matches the DNA end more closely, so the J call is doubtful. Germline assignment: CDR1 MNHEY and CDR2 SVGAGI. The CDR3 is 16 residues long. The CDR3 region has the DNA TGTGCCAGCAGTGAACGGGGACAGGGGTATGGCGAGACCCAGTACTTC. Translating it yields CASSERGQGYGETQYF.

This clonotype was observed once. The rearrangement joins TRBV4-2 to TRBJ2-5; possibly TRBD1 for D (6 bases). Germline-derived CDR1 and CDR2 are LGHNA and YNFKEQ. The CDR3 consists of 16 residues. V gave up 1 base and J gave up 2 bases, with 14 bases separating them. The CDR3 DNA reads as TGTGCCAGCAGCCAAGTTTGGCCAGGGGTACAAGAGACCCAGTACTTC. The encoded protein is CASSQVWPGVQETQYF.

DNA of the CDR3: TGTGCCAGCAGGGGGGCGAGAGAGACCCAGTACTTC. Residues: CASRGARETQYF. The rearrangement links TRBV6-8 to TRBJ2-1; D perhaps matches TRBD1 (6 bases). The J call is uncertain, as TRBJ2-5 better fits the DNA end. The germline CDR1 and CDR2 sequences are MNHGY and SAAAGT. CDR3 length: 12 residues.

Here the CDR3 DNA reads TGTGCCAGCAGTTACGTGCAGGGGAGAGCCTACAATGAGCAGTTCTTC. Translating it yields CASSYVQGRAYNEQFF. The V and J genes are TRBV6-6 and TRBJ2-1; D possibly corresponds to TRBD1 (6 bases). The CDR3 sequence is 16 residues long. Germline loops: CDR1 MNHNY, CDR2 SVGAGI (reference sequence). Trimming took 2 bases from V and 2 from J, leaving 13 bases between them.

The rearrangement links TRBV12-3 or TRBV12-4 to TRBJ2-1; no reliable D call. Matching the DNA end better, TRBJ2-7 makes the J call doubtful. The CDR3 covers 17 residues. This chain's CDR3 is CASSLGTLRRITYEQYF. CDR3 sequence (DNA): TGTGCCAGCAGTTTAGGTACCCTCCGCAGAATCACCTACGAGCAGTACTTC.

The chain combines TRBV12-3 or TRBV12-4 with TRBJ2-1; possibly TRBD2 for D (6 bases). The CDR3 contains 16 residues. Trimming stripped 2 bases from V and 3 bases from J, with 14 bases between. CDR3 bases: TGTGCCAGCAGTTTACGAGGAGGGTCCGACTACAATGAGCAGTTCTTC. This codes for CASSLRGGSDYNEQFF.

The chain carries TRBV12-3 or TRBV12-4 and TRBJ1-5; D unresolved. The CDR3 has 14 residues. V lost 5 bases to trimming and J lost 0 bases, with 8 bases between them. The DNA of the CDR3 is TGTGCCAGCAGTCACAGCAATAGCAATCAGCCCCAGCATTTT. The encoded protein is CASSHSNSNQPQHF.

This clonotype was seen once. DNA for the CDR3: TGTGCCAGCAGCCCCTTTTGGGGATCCGGCACAGATACGCAGTATTTT. Its protein is CASSPFWGSGTDTQYF. V gene TRBV7-2 combines with J gene TRBJ2-3; D ambiguous. CDR1 SGHTA and CDR2 FQGNSA come from the germline V gene. Trimming cost V 5 bases and J 1 base, with 16 bases left between them. The length of the CDR3 is 16 residues. The full variable domain, in which reference TRBV7-2 and TRBJ2-3 provide the parts outside the CDR3, is GAGVSQSPSNKVTEKGKDVELRCDPISGHTALYWYRQSLGQGLEFLIYFQGNSAPDKSGLPSDRFSAERTGGSVSTLTIQRTQQEDSAVYLCASSPFWGSGTDTQYFGPGTRLTVL.

By frequency in the sample, this clonotype is medium-sized. This chain connects TRBV6-6 to TRBJ2-5; TRBD2 is a possible D gene (6 bases). The germline V gene encodes CDR1 MNHNY and CDR2 SVGAGI (reference sequence). Trimming took off 0 bases at V and 2 bases at J, with 16 bases between the two ends. The length of the CDR3 is 17 residues. In nucleotides, the CDR3 is TGTGCCAGCAGTTACTCGAGAGGCGGGGCGGGGCAAGAGACCCAGTACTTC. Translating gives CASSYSRGGAGQETQYF.

The chain is built from TRBV6-5 and TRBJ1-3; perhaps TRBD1 as D (6 bases). This CDR3 spans 15 amino acids. CDR1 is MNHEY, CDR2 SVGAGI, per germline. Trimming stripped 6 bases from V and 1 base from J, with 13 bases between. This chain's CDR3 is CASRAAGASGNTIYF. The CDR3 DNA follows: TGTGCCAGCAGGGCAGCGGGGGCGTCTGGAAACACCATATATTTT.

This clonotype was seen more than once but under ten times. V and J are TRBV12-3 or TRBV12-4 and TRBJ2-1; D call uncertain. The J call could be wrong; TRBJ2-5 is a better fit for the DNA end. The CDR3 covers 17 residues. CDR3 amino acids: CASSLALGYGRRETQYF. As DNA, the CDR3 is TGTGCCAGCAGTTTAGCGCTGGGTTACGGGCGTCGAGAGACCCAGTACTTC.

The V call is TRBV7-9, the J call TRBJ1-5; D is ambiguous. V was cut by 5 bases and J by 4 bases, with 6 bases left in between. CDR1 and CDR2 from the germline V gene are SEHNR and FQNEAQ (reference sequence). The CDR3 is 12 amino acids. CDR3 sequence reads: CASSVNNQPQHF. CDR3 nucleotide sequence: TGTGCCAGCAGCGTAAATAATCAGCCCCAGCATTTT.

Judged by abundance, this clonotype is large. This chain joins TRBV6-1 and TRBJ2-1; a weak D match, TRBD1 (8 bases). Judging by the DNA end, TRBJ2-7 fits better; the J call may be wrong. The CDR3 sequence is 14 residues long. In germline, CDR1 is MNHNS, CDR2 SASEGT. The chain's CDR3 is CASSLQGGIYEQYF. DNA for the CDR3: TGTGCCAGCAGCTTACAGGGGGGGATTTACGAGCAGTACTTC.

The rearrangement uses TRBV6-1 and TRBJ2-1, with D perhaps matching TRBD1 or TRBD2 (6 bases each). The J call could be wrong; TRBJ2-7 is a better fit for the DNA end. This CDR3 region has 13 residues. CDR1 and CDR2 from the germline V gene are MNHNS and SASEGT. The CDR3 sequence is CASSPYGGNEQYF. The CDR3 DNA reads as TGTGCCAGCAGTCCCTACGGGGGCAATGAGCAGTACTTC.

The CDR3 sequence: CASSDLLGSSTDTQYF. The CDR3 DNA is TGTGCCAGCAGTGACCTCCTGGGATCTAGCACAGATACGCAGTATTTT. The chain carries TRBV6-1 and TRBJ2-3, with D unclear. V gave up 3 bases and J gave up 0 bases, with 13 bases separating them. Germline CDR1 is MNHNS and CDR2 is SASEGT. CDR3 size: 16 residues.

The chain is built from TRBV6-1 and TRBJ2-4; 10 nucleotides agree with TRBD1. The CDR3 extends over 14 amino acids. From germline, CDR1 is MNHNS and CDR2 SASEGT. J lost 4 bases, V lost 5 bases, and 2 bases had no gene match. The CDR3 sequence: CASSSDRGKNIQYF. Here the CDR3 DNA reads TGTGCCAGCAGTTCGGACAGGGGGAAAAACATTCAGTACTTC.

In its sample, this clonotype is medium-sized. This rearrangement joins TRBV12-3 or TRBV12-4 to TRBJ1-1; D unclear. The CDR3 has 10 residues. Deletions cut 7 bases from V and 6 bases from J, with 6 bases between. The DNA for the CDR3 is TGTGCCAGCACCCTGGCTGAAGCTTTCTTT. Protein sequence: CASTLAEAFF.

The V call is TRBV7-6, the J call TRBJ2-1; D is uncertain. The better agreement between TRBJ2-7 and the DNA end casts doubt on the J call. The germline CDR1 and CDR2 sequences are SGHVS and FNYEAQ. The CDR3 length is 14 residues. The CDR3 sequence is CASSFNEARIEQYF. In DNA, the CDR3 is TGTGCCAGCAGCTTTAACGAAGCGCGGATTGAGCAGTACTTC.

The rearrangement uses TRBV6-6 and TRBJ2-3; D remains unclear. The V end lost 6 bases, the J end lost 0 bases, and 10 bases lay between the germline ends. The germline gives CDR1 MNHNY, CDR2 SVGAGI (reference sequence). CDR3 length equals 14 residues. CDR3 nucleotides: TGTGCCAGCAGAATCACCCCCAGCACAGATACGCAGTATTTT. It codes for CASRITPSTDTQYF.

This clonotype was observed a handful of times. V is TRBV6-1 and J is TRBJ2-1, with 9 bases fitting TRBD2. The length of the CDR3 is 17 residues. Germline assignment: CDR1 MNHNS and CDR2 SASEGT. With V trimmed by 5 bases and J by 13 bases, 21 bases remained unmatched. This chain's CDR3 is CASSSTLAGGRRETQFF. The CDR3 DNA reads TGTGCCAGCAGTTCCACCCTGGCGGGAGGGCGACGAGAGACCCAGTTCTTC.

The chain joins TRBV12-3 or TRBV12-4 to TRBJ2-5; the D call may be TRBD1 or TRBD2 (5 bases each). The germline V and J ends were trimmed by 7 bases and 5 bases, with 11 bases remaining between them. This CDR3 has 12 residues. This chain's CDR3 is CASTGAGETQYF. For the CDR3, the DNA is TGTGCCAGCACCGGGGCCGGGGAGACCCAGTACTTC.

The chain uses TRBV6-5 and TRBJ2-1; D not resolved. The V end was cut by 9 bases, the J end by 3 bases, with 12 bases between. CDR3 length equals 13 residues. Germline V gene data show CDR1 as MNHEY and CDR2 as SVGAGI. CDR3 sequence: CARSPSVYNEQFF. The CDR3 DNA reads as TGTGCCAGAAGCCCCTCAGTCTACAATGAGCAGTTCTTC.

This clonotype has a handful of counts. CDR3 in amino acids: CASSQVGRGYEQYF. The CDR3 nucleotides read TGCGCCAGCAGCCAAGTAGGCAGGGGATACGAGCAGTACTTC. The rearrangement links TRBV4-1 to TRBJ2-7, with a tentative D call TRBD1 (6 bases). CDR1 and CDR2 (germline): MGHRA, YSYEKL. V gave up 1 base and J gave up 4 bases, with 11 bases separating them. This CDR3 contains 14 residues.

The chain is built from TRBV7-6 and TRBJ2-1, with D perhaps matching TRBD1 (6 bases). Germline V gene sequence: CDR1 SGHVS, CDR2 FNYEAQ. CDR3 length: 13 amino acids. Trimming shortened V by 5 bases and J by 13 bases, and 18 bases separated the two germline ends. For the CDR3, the DNA is TGTGCCAGCAGCCGGACCAACGGGGACATTCAGTTCTTC. As protein: CASSRTNGDIQFF.

This sequence joins TRBV7-6 and TRBJ2-1; D gene uncertain. The germline V gene has CDR1 SGHVS and CDR2 FNYEAQ. V shed 3 bases and J shed 9 bases, with 15 bases lying between them. The CDR3 length is 14 residues. In DNA, the CDR3 is TGTGCCAGCAGCTTTAACGAAGCGCGGATTGAGCAGTTCTTC. This sequence encodes CASSFNEARIEQFF.

The chain couples TRBV6-8 to TRBJ2-1, with a possible D match to TRBD2 (5 bases). Germline lookup yields CDR1 MNHGY and CDR2 SAAAGT. V lost 5 bases and J 9 bases, leaving 14 bases between the germline ends. The CDR3 sequence is 13 residues long. CDR3 loop: CASSVKRGGEQFF. CDR3 in DNA: TGTGCCAGCAGTGTCAAGCGAGGAGGTGAGCAGTTCTTC.

J is TRBJ2-1 and V is TRBV12-3 or TRBV12-4, with 10 bases identical to TRBD2. The CDR3 spans 18 residues. Trimming cost V 1 base and J 6 bases; bases outside gene matches: 12. CDR3 in amino acids: CASSLGPLAGVSPNEQFF. CDR3 bases: TGTGCCAGCAGTTTAGGGCCCCTAGCGGGAGTGTCCCCCAATGAGCAGTTCTTC.

By its share, this clonotype is medium-sized. This sequence joins TRBV27 and TRBJ1-5, with D perhaps matching TRBD1 (5 bases). Germline values: CDR1 MNHEY, CDR2 SMNVEV (reference sequence). V was clipped by 5 bases and J by 9 bases, with 14 bases between them. This CDR3 comprises 13 residues. The CDR3 DNA reads TGTGCCAGCAGTCCAATGCCGGGGGGGCCCCAGCATTTT. It translates to CASSPMPGGPQHF.

This clonotype is categorized as medium-sized. The V gene is TRBV6-6, the J gene TRBJ2-1; TRBD2 aligns across 9 bases. Germline V gives CDR1 MNHNY, CDR2 SVGAGI (reference sequence). This CDR3 spans 14 amino acids. After removal of 10 bases from V and 8 bases from J, the junction contained 12 bases not matched to a gene. The CDR3 DNA follows: TGTGCCACCGCACCGGGACTAGCAGTTCATGAGCAGTTCTTC. It is translated as CATAPGLAVHEQFF.

By sample share, this clonotype is medium-sized. The V gene is TRBV7-6, the J gene TRBJ2-1, with D perhaps TRBD2 (5 bases). Germline CDR1 reads SGHVS; CDR2 reads FNYEAQ. Trimming removed 5 bases at V and 5 bases at J, with 13 bases between. The CDR3 consists of 14 residues. The CDR3 loop is CASSNHGLNNEQFF. The CDR3 bases are TGTGCCAGCAGCAACCACGGACTGAACAATGAGCAGTTCTTC.

With regard to this clonotype: A junction end diverges from the germline sequence, so it may reflect a read error. V and J are TRBV7-8 and TRBJ2-1; 9 bases line up with TRBD2. The CDR3 loop spans 14 amino acids. Germline CDR1 and CDR2: SGHVS and FQNEAQ. CDR3 nucleotides: TGTGCCAGCAGCGTAGCGGGAGAGAGCAATGAGCAGTTCTTC. Amino acid sequence: CASSVAGESNEQFF.

This clonotype occurred once. V and J are TRBV6-1 and TRBJ1-2; 12 bases agree with TRBD1. The trim removed 2 bases at V and 7 bases at J, leaving 5 bases unmatched. Per the germline V gene, CDR1 is MNHNS and CDR2 is SASEGT. This CDR3 contains 15 residues. As DNA, the CDR3 is TGTGCCAGCAGTGAAACCGGGACAGGGGGCTTTGGCTACACCTTC. Translation: CASSETGTGGFGYTF.